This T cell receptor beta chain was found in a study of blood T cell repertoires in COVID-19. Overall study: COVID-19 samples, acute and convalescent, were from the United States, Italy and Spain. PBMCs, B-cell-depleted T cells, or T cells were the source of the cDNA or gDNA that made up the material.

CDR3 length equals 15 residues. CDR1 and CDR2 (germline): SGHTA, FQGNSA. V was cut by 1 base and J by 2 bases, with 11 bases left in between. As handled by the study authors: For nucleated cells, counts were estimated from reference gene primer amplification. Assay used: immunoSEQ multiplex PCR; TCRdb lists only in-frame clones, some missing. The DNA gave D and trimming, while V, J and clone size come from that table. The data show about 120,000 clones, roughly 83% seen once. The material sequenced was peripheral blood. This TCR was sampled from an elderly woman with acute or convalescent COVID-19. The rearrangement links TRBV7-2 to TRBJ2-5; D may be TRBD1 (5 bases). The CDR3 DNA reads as TGTGCCAGCAGCTTAGTTGCAGGGTCACAAGAGACCCAGTACTTC. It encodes CASSLVAGSQETQYF.